This entry lists 8 T cell receptor beta chains sequenced from one sample in a study of monozygotic twins with inflammatory bowel disease. Using the 5' RACE reads, TCRdb records one entry per CDR3 protein without DNA. The sample table includes about 160,000 distinct CDR3 sequences. Sequenced material: blood. The receptors originated from a human donor with ulcerative colitis or Crohn's disease, or a healthy co-twin of an affected twin (not recorded which).

This chain links TRBV11-1 with TRBJ2-7; checking the TCRdb D call of TRBD2 is not possible without DNA. Germline CDR1 SGHAT, CDR2 FQDESV (reference sequence). The CDR3 has 14 amino acids. The CDR3 spells CASSAQGLTYEQYF.

J is TRBJ2-7 and V is TRBV15; TCRdb names TRBD2, which stays unverified in the absence of DNA. Per germline, CDR1 LNHNV and CDR2 YYDKDF (reference sequence). This CDR3 has 18 amino acids. This chain's CDR3 is CATSLFLGHTSGSYEQYF.

The J gene is TRBJ2-7, the V gene TRBV6-5; TCRdb's assignment of TRBD1 cannot be checked, as there is no DNA. Germline CDR1 reads MNHEY; CDR2 reads SVGAGI. The CDR3 totals 14 residues. CDR3 sequence: CASSYRDRGHEQYF.

This chain joins TRBV5-1 and TRBJ1-5; TCRdb picks TRBD1, but there is no DNA to check that call. The CDR3 loop spans 15 amino acids. Germline V gene data show CDR1 as SGHRS and CDR2 as YFSETQ. CDR3: CASSLQGESNQPQHF. Supplemented by reference TRBV5-1 and TRBJ1-5, the full variable domain reads KAGVTQTPRYLIKTRGQQVTLSCSPISGHRSVSWYQQTPGQGLQFLFEYFSETQRNKGNFPGRFSGRQFSNSRSEMNVSTLELGDSALYLCASSLQGESNQPQHFGDGTRLSIL.

The chain links TRBV28 to TRBJ1-3; the D gene TCRdb calls, TRBD1, cannot be checked with no DNA. Per germline, CDR1 MDHEN and CDR2 SYDVKM. The CDR3 spans 12 residues. The CDR3 loop is CAGASSGNTIYF.

The chain combines TRBV20-1 with TRBJ1-2; the D gene TCRdb calls, TRBD1, cannot be checked with no DNA. Germline V gene lookup returns CDR1 DFQATT and CDR2 SNEGSKA (reference sequence). The CDR3 covers 14 residues. CDR3 residues: CSATLTGLGYGYTF.

CDR3: CSAVAPGQGPYEQYF. The rearrangement links TRBV20-1 to TRBJ2-7; TCRdb indicates TRBD1, and absent DNA this call remains unverified. The germline CDR1 and CDR2 sequences are DFQATT and SNEGSKA (reference sequence). This CDR3 region has 15 residues.

This rearrangement joins TRBV10-2 to TRBJ2-3. The germline gives CDR1 WSHSY, CDR2 SAAADI. There are 12 residues in the CDR3. The CDR3 loop is CASVAGWDTQYF.